This T cell receptor beta chain was sequenced during a study of cytotoxic CD8 clonotypes in ibrutinib-treated CLL. Findings and limits, study-wide: Clonality increased at ibrutinib response, then returned toward baseline at progression.

Libraries of TCR beta were made from about 1.8 micrograms of genomic DNA that came from cryopreserved PBMCs. As for this clone: Its antigen is not identified.

This table comes from immunoSEQ multiplex PCR, and its TCRdb copy is limited to in-frame clones, with some not included. The repertoire holds around 250,000 clones, with 70% as singletons. With 5 bases removed from V and 0 bases from J, the gap between germline ends came to 14 bases. CDR1 and CDR2 (germline): GTSNPN, SVGIG (reference sequence). The CDR3 runs to 14 residues. The source is a human donor with chronic lymphocytic leukemia. The sequencing used PBMCs, collected after 24 months of ibrutinib treatment. This sequence joins TRBV30 and TRBJ2-7, with D possibly TRBD1 on 6 matching bases. The CDR3 is CAWGPWDNSYEQYF. CDR3 coding DNA: TGTGCCTGGGGTCCTTGGGACAACTCCTACGAGCAGTACTTC. The full variable domain, its missing parts supplied by reference TRBV30 and TRBJ2-7, is SQTIHQWPATLVQPVGSPLSLECTVEGTSNPNLYWYRQAAGRGLQLLFYSVGIGQISSEVPQNLSASRPQDRQFILSSKKLLLSDSGFYLCAWGPWDNSYEQYFGPGTRLTVT.